One sample yielded the 16 T cell receptor beta chains listed below, sequenced in a study of T cell repertoires in cytomegalovirus infection. Their specific antigens are unknown. Each CDR3 protein gets one entry after TCRdb re-called the reads with MiXCR. The sample consists of approximately 990,000 distinct CDR3 sequences, roughly 30% of them appearing once. Sequenced here: cultured CD8+ T cells from PBMCs, sampled from culture after CMV antigen stimulation. The source is a human donor in good health (CMV status not recorded). Some clones in this sample may be carry-over from other donors' samples.

V gene TRBV14 combines with J gene TRBJ2-1; D is uncertain. The CDR3 is made up of 13 amino acids. Germline CDR1 SGHDN, CDR2 FVKESK. V was clipped by 0 bases and J by 8 bases, with 8 bases between them. This chain's CDR3 is CASSQDHLDEQFF. CDR3 nucleotide sequence: TGTGCCAGCAGCCAAGACCATTTGGATGAGCAGTTCTTC.

The chain links TRBV4-1 to TRBJ2-5; TRBD1 agrees at 8 bases. This CDR3 is built from 15 residues. Germline V gene data show CDR1 as MGHRA and CDR2 as YSYEKL. V dropped 5 bases and J dropped 5; count of bases not matched to a gene: 10. CDR3 region: CASSFRQGTWETQYF. CDR3 coding DNA: TGCGCCAGCAGCTTTCGACAGGGGACATGGGAGACCCAGTACTTC.

The chain carries TRBV5-8 and TRBJ1-2; D perhaps matches TRBD1 (5 bases). This CDR3 comprises 15 residues. Trimming pared 4 bases from V and 4 bases from J, leaving 17 bases between. CDR1 and CDR2 (germline): SGHTS, YDEGEE. In nucleotides, the CDR3 is TGTGCCAGCAGCCCGGGACCTCAGGTGGGCTATGGCTACACCTTC. It codes for CASSPGPQVGYGYTF.

This chain uses TRBV6-6 with TRBJ1-4; the D gene is possibly TRBD1 (5 bases). Germline V CDR1 and CDR2: MNHNY, SVGAGI (reference sequence). V was cut by 3 bases and J by 8 bases, with 13 bases left in between. The CDR3 extends over 14 amino acids. The CDR3 is CASSYFDSGEKLFF. CDR3 nucleotides: TGTGCCAGCAGTTATTTCGACTCAGGGGAAAAACTGTTTTTT.

The V gene is TRBV11-1, the J gene TRBJ2-4; no clear D gene. Per the germline V gene, CDR1 is SGHAT and CDR2 is FQDESV (reference sequence). Between the trimmed V and J ends, which lost 6 bases and 1 base, there was a span of 10 bases. The CDR3 extends over 14 amino acids. CDR3 in DNA: TGTGCCAGCAGGGACCGTAAGGCCAAAAACATTCAGTACTTC. As protein: CASRDRKAKNIQYF.

This clonotype has a handful of counts. V is TRBV7-6 and J is TRBJ2-7, with D tentatively TRBD2 (6 bases). V was shortened by 5 bases and J by 7 bases, with 12 bases between the two germline ends. Germline loops: CDR1 SGHVS, CDR2 FNYEAQ. The CDR3 runs 12 residues. CDR3 nucleotide sequence: TGTGCCAGCAGCGGACGGGAGCCGGAGCAGTACTTC. Translating gives CASSGREPEQYF.

The chain carries TRBV4-2 and TRBJ2-7; TRBD2 agrees at 7 bases. CDR1 is LGHNA, CDR2 YNFKEQ, per germline. This CDR3 is 16 amino acids long. V dropped 4 bases and J dropped 3; count of bases not matched to a gene: 12. This CDR3 is CASSPPAQRGYYEQYF. The CDR3 DNA reads TGTGCCAGCAGCCCTCCCGCCCAGCGGGGCTACTACGAGCAGTACTTC.

The V gene is TRBV24-1, the J gene TRBJ2-1, with a possible D match to TRBD2 (5 bases). This CDR3 has 17 residues. Trimming stripped 3 bases from V and 0 bases from J, with 14 bases between. Germline CDR1 reads KGHDR; CDR2 reads SFDVKD. The CDR3 bases are TGTGCCACCAGTGATCTTGTTGAGGGCAGCTCCTACAATGAGCAGTTCTTC. It codes for CATSDLVEGSSYNEQFF.

The J gene is TRBJ2-2, the V gene TRBV4-1; TRBD2 aligns across 14 bases. Germline CDR1 is MGHRA and CDR2 is YSYEKL. The CDR3 totals 16 residues. V lost 4 bases, J lost 6 bases, and 4 bases stayed unmatched. CDR3 in amino acids: CASSPRLAGGPGELFF. The CDR3 coding sequence is TGCGCCAGCAGCCCTCGACTAGCGGGGGGGCCCGGGGAGCTGTTTTTT.

As concerns this clonotype: An end of the junction differs from the germline gene, which may be a read error. The CDR3 spells CASSLRLAGDYNERFF. In DNA form, the CDR3 reads TGTGCCAGCAGTTTAAGACTAGCGGGGGACTACAATGAGCGGTTCTTC. The chain joins TRBV12-3 or TRBV12-4 to TRBJ2-1; the match to TRBD2 covers 12 bases. The CDR3 covers 16 residues.

This clonotype turned up a few times. This sequence joins TRBV7-6 and TRBJ2-1, with D possibly matching TRBD2 (6 bases). The germline V and J ends were trimmed by 3 bases and 4 bases, with 13 bases remaining between them. The CDR3 sequence is 15 residues long. The germline gives CDR1 SGHVS, CDR2 FNYEAQ. CDR3 nucleotides: TGTGCCAGCAGCTTCGGAGGGTCGCCATACAATGAGCAGTTCTTC. Protein: CASSFGGSPYNEQFF. The full variable domain, in which reference TRBV7-6 and TRBJ2-1 provide the parts outside the CDR3, is GAGVSQSPRYKVTKRGQDVALRCDPISGHVSLYWYRQALGQGPEFLTYFNYEAQQDKSGLPNDRFSAERPEGSISTLTIQRTEQRDSAMYRCASSFGGSPYNEQFFGPGTRLTVL.

Comments on this clonotype: This could be a read error, since a much larger clone is one nucleotide away. The chain couples TRBV27 to TRBJ1-5; 11 bases line up with TRBD1. The CDR3 has 16 residues. CDR1 MNHEY and CDR2 SMNVEV come from the germline V gene (reference sequence). CDR3 loop: CAGSLGTGGRGQPQHF. CDR3 DNA: TGTGCCGGCAGTTTAGGGACAGGGGGTAGGGGTCAGCCCCAGCATTTT.

This clonotype has a count of ten or more. This rearrangement joins TRBV7-9 to TRBJ1-6; TRBD1 matches at 9 bases. The germline V gene has CDR1 SEHNR and CDR2 FQNEAQ (reference sequence). This CDR3 contains 17 residues. V lost 4 bases to trimming and J lost 10 bases; unmatched junction nucleotides: 14. The CDR3 region is CASSSHETGGARSPLHF. The CDR3 DNA reads TGTGCCAGCAGCTCGCACGAAACAGGGGGCGCGCGATCACCCCTCCACTTT.

This clonotype occurred a few times. The chain uses TRBV10-3 and TRBJ2-7; D possibly corresponds to TRBD1 (5 bases). In germline, CDR1 is ENHRY, CDR2 SYGVKD. Trimming cost V 3 bases and J 4 bases, with 10 bases left between them. This CDR3 has 13 amino acids. The CDR3, as DNA: TGTGCCATCAGTGATGCAGGGAATTACGAGCAGTACTTC. It is translated as CAISDAGNYEQYF.

This rearrangement joins TRBV19 to TRBJ2-1; 10 bases are shared with TRBD1. The germline CDR1 and CDR2 sequences are LNHDA and SQIVND (reference sequence). CDR3 length: 19 amino acids. Unmatched junction bases numbered 11, after V lost 3 bases and J lost 0 bases. CDR3 amino acids: CASSIADRGVLRSYNEQFF. CDR3 nucleotides: TGTGCCAGTAGTATTGCGGACAGGGGGGTGCTGCGCTCCTACAATGAGCAGTTCTTC.

The chain combines TRBV6-1 with TRBJ2-7, with D perhaps matching TRBD1 (5 bases). The CDR3 is made up of 14 amino acids. CDR1 is MNHNS and CDR2 is SASEGT in the germline V gene. The ends were cut back, 5 bases at V and 2 bases at J, with 13 bases in the middle. The CDR3 region has the DNA TGTGCCAGCAGTCCCAGGGTTTACCCCTACGAGCAGTACGTC. The encoded protein is CASSPRVYPYEQYV.